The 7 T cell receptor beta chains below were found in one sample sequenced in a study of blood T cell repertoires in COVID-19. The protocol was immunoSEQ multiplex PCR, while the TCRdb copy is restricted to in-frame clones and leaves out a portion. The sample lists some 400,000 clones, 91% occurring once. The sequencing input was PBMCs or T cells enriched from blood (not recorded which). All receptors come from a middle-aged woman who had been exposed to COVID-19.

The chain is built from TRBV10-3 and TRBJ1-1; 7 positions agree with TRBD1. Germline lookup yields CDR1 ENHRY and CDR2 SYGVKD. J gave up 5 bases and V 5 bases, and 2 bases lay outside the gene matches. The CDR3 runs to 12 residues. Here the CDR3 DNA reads TGTGCCATCAGTAGCAGGGGGACTGAAGCTTTCTTT. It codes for CAISSRGTEAFF.

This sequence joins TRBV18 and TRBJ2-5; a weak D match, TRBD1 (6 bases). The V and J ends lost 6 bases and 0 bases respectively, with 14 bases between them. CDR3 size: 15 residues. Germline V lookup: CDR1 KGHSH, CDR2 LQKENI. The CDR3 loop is CASSPTRGNQETQYF. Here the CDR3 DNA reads TGTGCCAGCTCTCCCACTAGGGGGAACCAAGAGACCCAGTACTTC.

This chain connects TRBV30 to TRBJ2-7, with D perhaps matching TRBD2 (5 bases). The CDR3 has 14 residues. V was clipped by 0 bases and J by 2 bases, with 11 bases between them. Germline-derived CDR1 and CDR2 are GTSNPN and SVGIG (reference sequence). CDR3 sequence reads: CAWSVFRGTYEQYF. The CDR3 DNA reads TGTGCCTGGAGTGTATTCCGGGGAACCTACGAGCAGTACTTC.

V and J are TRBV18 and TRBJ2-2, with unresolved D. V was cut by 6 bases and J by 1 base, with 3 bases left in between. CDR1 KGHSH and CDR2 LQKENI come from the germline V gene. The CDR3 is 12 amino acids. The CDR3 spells CASSRNTGELFF. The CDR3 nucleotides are TGTGCCAGCTCCCGGAACACCGGGGAGCTGTTTTTT.

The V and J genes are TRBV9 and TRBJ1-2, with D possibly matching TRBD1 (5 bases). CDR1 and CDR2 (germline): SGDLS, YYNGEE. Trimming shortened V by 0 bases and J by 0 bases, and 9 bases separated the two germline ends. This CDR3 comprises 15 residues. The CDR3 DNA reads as TGTGCCAGCAGCGTAGGATCAGGGCCTAACTATGGCTACACCTTC. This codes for CASSVGSGPNYGYTF.

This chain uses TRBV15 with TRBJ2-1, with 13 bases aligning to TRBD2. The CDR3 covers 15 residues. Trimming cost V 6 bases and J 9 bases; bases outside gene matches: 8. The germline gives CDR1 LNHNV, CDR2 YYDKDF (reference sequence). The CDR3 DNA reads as TGTGCCACCAGACCGTCCGGGACTAGCGGGACTGAGCAGTTCTTC. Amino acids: CATRPSGTSGTEQFF.

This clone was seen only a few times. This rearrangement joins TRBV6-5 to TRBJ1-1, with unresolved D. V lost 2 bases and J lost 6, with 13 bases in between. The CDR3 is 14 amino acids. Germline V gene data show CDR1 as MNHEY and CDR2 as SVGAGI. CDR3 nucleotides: TGTGCCAGCAGTTACAAACCCAGAGGATCTGAAGCTTTCTTT. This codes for CASSYKPRGSEAFF.